Below are 6 T cell receptor beta chains sequenced from a single sample in a study of blood T cell repertoires in COVID-19. The table came from immunoSEQ multiplex PCR; TCRdb's copy has only in-frame clones and leaves some out. The sample records about 180,000 clones, roughly three quarters being singletons. The sample taken for sequencing was peripheral blood. These receptors were taken from a woman of 80 years or more with COVID-19, enrolled during active disease.

V gene TRBV24-1 combines with J gene TRBJ2-2; D is uncertain. Germline V CDR1 and CDR2: KGHDR, SFDVKD. V lost 2 bases and J lost 5, with 5 bases in between. This CDR3 is built from 13 residues. CDR3 sequence reads: CATSDSTTGELFF. Written as DNA, the CDR3 is TGTGCCACCAGTGATTCTACGACCGGGGAGCTGTTTTTT.

V and J are TRBV20-1 and TRBJ2-7; D gene uncertain. The CDR3 is made up of 11 amino acids. Germline CDR1 reads DFQATT; CDR2 reads SNEGSKA (reference sequence). Trimming took 2 bases from V and 1 from J, leaving 3 bases between them. CDR3 residues: CSARSSYEQYF. DNA for the CDR3: TGCAGTGCTAGATCGTCCTACGAGCAGTACTTC.

The chain recombines TRBV2 with TRBJ2-1, with 9 nucleotides matching TRBD2. The CDR3 has 12 amino acids. Germline assignment: CDR1 SNHLY and CDR2 FYNNEI. Trimming cost V 5 bases and J 14 bases; bases outside gene matches: 7. CDR3 coding DNA: TGTGCCAGCAGTCCGGGACTAGCAGGAGAGTTCTTC. Its translation: CASSPGLAGEFF.

The rearrangement links TRBV7-9 to TRBJ1-2; D unresolved. The CDR3 covers 16 residues. CDR1 is SEHNR, CDR2 FQNEAQ, per germline (reference sequence). V was pared by 2 bases and J by 7 bases, with 20 bases between. CDR3 loop: CASSLPSMGDFGGYTF. The CDR3, as DNA: TGTGCCAGCAGCTTACCGTCCATGGGAGATTTCGGTGGCTACACCTTC. The full variable domain, completed using reference TRBV7-9 and TRBJ1-2, is DTGVSQNPRHKITKRGQNVTFRCDPISEHNRLYWYRQTLGQGPEFLTYFQNEAQLEKSRLLSDRFSAERPKGSFSTLEIQRTEQGDSAMYLCASSLPSMGDFGGYTFGSGTRLTVV.

This clone was detected a few times. The rearrangement links TRBV27 to TRBJ1-1; 7 nucleotides agree with TRBD1. The CDR3 runs to 12 residues. The germline gives CDR1 MNHEY, CDR2 SMNVEV (reference sequence). V gave up 9 bases and J gave up 4 bases; unmatched junction bases: 5. CDR3 residues: CARRRDSTEAFF. The DNA of the CDR3 is TGTGCCAGACGCCGGGACAGCACTGAAGCTTTCTTT.

The chain joins TRBV27 to TRBJ2-5; D not resolved. The CDR3 covers 13 residues. The V end lost 2 bases, the J end lost 5 bases, and 9 bases lay between the germline ends. Germline CDR1 MNHEY, CDR2 SMNVEV (reference sequence). Here the CDR3 reads CASSLGHIETQYF. The DNA of the CDR3 is TGTGCCAGCAGTTTAGGCCACATTGAGACCCAGTACTTC.